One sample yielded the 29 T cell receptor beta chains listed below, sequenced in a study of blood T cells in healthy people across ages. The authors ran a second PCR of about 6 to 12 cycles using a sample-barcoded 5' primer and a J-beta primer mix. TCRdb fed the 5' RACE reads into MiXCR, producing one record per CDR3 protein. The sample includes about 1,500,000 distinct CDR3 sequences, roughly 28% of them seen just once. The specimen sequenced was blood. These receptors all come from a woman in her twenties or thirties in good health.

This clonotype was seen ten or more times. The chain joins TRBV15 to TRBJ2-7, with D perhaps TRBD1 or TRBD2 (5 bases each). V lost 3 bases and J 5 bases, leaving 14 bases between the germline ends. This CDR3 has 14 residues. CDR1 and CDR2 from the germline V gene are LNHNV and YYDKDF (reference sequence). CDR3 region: CATSSSRGWDEQYF. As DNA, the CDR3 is TGTGCCACCAGCAGTTCGAGGGGATGGGACGAGCAGTACTTC. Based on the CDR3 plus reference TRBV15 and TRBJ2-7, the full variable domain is DAMVIQNPRYQVTQFGKPVTLSCSQTLNHNVMYWYQQKSSQAPKLLFHYYDKDFNNEADTPDNFQSRRPNTSFCFLDIRSPGLGDTAMYLCATSSSRGWDEQYFGPGTRLTVT.

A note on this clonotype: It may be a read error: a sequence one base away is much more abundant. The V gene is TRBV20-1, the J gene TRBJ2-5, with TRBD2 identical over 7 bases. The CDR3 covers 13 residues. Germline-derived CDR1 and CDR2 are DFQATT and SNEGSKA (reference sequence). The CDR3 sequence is CSARVEGRETRYF. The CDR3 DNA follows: TGCAGTGCTAGAGTCGAGGGGAGGGAGACCCGGTACTTC.

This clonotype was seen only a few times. CDR3 nucleotide sequence: TGTGCCAGCAGTTTCCTCCCAGGCGGCAATGAGCAGTTCTTC. This translates into CASSFLPGGNEQFF. The rearrangement uses TRBV28 and TRBJ2-1, with D unresolved. Germline V gene data show CDR1 as MDHEN and CDR2 as SYDVKM. This CDR3 is 14 amino acids long. Trimming pared 3 bases from V and 6 bases from J, leaving 12 bases between.

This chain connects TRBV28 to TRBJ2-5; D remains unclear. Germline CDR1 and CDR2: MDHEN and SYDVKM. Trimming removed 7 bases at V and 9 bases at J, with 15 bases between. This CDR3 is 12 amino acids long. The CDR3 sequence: CASNTITQAQYF. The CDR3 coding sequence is TGTGCCAGCAATACGATCACCCAGGCCCAGTACTTC.

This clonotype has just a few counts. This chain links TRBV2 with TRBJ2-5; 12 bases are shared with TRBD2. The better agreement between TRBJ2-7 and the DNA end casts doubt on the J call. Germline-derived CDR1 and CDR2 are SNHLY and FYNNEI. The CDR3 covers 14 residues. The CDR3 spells CASSRTSGVPEQYF. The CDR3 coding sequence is TGTGCCAGCAGTAGGACTAGCGGGGTCCCCGAGCAGTACTTC.

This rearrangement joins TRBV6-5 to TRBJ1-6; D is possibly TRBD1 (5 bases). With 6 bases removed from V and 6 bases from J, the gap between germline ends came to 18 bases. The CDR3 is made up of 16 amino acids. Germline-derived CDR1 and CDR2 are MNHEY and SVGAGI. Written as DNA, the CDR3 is TGTGCCAGCAGCCCACTAAACAGGCCCACTAATTCACCCCTCCACTTT. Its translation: CASSPLNRPTNSPLHF.

The CDR3 spells CASSPGTLMGYQPQHF. CDR3 DNA sequence: TGTGCCAGCAGCCCCGGGACACTTATGGGCTATCAGCCCCAGCATTTT. The chain uses TRBV7-2 and TRBJ1-5, with TRBD1 as a possible D gene (6 bases). The V gene lost 5 bases and the J gene lost 5 bases, with 19 bases spanning the gap. CDR1 is SGHTA and CDR2 is FQGNSA in the germline V gene. CDR3 size: 16 residues.

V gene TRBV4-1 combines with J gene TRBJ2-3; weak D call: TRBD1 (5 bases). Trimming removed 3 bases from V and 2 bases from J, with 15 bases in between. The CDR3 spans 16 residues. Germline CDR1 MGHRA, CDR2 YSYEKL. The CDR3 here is CASSQGQGNPTDTQYF. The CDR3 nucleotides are TGCGCCAGCAGCCAGGGCCAGGGAAATCCCACAGATACGCAGTATTTT.

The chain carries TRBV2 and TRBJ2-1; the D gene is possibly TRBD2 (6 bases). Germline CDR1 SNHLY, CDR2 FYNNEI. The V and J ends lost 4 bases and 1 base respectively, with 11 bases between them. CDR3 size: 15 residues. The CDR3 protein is CASSANGGSYNEQFF. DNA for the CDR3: TGTGCCAGCAGTGCGAACGGGGGTTCCTACAATGAGCAGTTCTTC. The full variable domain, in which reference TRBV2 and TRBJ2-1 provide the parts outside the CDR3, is EPEVTQTPSHQVTQMGQEVILRCVPISNHLYFYWYRQILGQKVEFLVSFYNNEISEKSEIFDDQFSVERPDGSNFTLKIRSTKLEDSAMYFCASSANGGSYNEQFFGPGTRLTVL.

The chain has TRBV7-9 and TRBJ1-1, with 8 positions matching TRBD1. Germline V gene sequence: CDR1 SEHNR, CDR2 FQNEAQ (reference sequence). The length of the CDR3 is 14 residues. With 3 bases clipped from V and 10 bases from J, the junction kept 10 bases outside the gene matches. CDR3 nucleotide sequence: TGTGCCAGCAGCTTCAGTCCCGGGACAGGAACAGCTTTCTTT. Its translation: CASSFSPGTGTAFF.

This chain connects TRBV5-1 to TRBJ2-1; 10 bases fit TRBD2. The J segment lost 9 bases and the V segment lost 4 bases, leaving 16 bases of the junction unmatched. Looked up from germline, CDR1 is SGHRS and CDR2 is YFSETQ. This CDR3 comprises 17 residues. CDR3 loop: CASSLGRTSGKAGEQFF. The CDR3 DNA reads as TGCGCCAGCAGCCTTGGGCGTACTAGCGGGAAGGCTGGTGAGCAGTTCTTC.

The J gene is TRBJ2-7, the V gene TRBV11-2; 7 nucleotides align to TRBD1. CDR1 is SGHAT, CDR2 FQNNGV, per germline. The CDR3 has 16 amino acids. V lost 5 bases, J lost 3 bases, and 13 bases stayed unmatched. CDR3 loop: CASSPRQGSRGYEQYF. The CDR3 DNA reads TGTGCCAGCAGCCCGCGACAGGGCTCTAGAGGCTACGAGCAGTACTTC.

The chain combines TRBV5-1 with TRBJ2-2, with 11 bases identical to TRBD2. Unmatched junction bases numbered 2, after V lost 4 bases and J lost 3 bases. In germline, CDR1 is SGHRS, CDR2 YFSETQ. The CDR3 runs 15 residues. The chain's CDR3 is CASSELAGDTGELFF. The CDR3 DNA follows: TGCGCCAGCAGCGAACTAGCGGGGGACACCGGGGAGCTGTTTTTT.

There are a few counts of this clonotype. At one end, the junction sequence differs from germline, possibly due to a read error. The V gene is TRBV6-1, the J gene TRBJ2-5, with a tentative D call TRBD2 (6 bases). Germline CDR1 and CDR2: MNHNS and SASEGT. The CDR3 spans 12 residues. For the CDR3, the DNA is TGTGCGAGCAGTCGGGAGTGGGAGACCCAGTACTTC. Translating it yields CASSREWETQYF.

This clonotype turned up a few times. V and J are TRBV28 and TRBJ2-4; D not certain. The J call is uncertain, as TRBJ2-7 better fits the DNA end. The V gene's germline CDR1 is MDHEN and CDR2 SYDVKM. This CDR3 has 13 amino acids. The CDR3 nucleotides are TGTGCCAGCACCAGACAAAGGGTGGACGAGCAGTACTTC. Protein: CASTRQRVDEQYF.

CDR3 amino acids: CSARDHRAGYTF. CDR3 sequence (DNA): TGCAGTGCTAGAGATCACAGAGCAGGCTACACCTTC. V gene TRBV20-1 combines with J gene TRBJ1-2, with D uncertain. Trimming took off 0 bases at V and 8 bases at J, with 10 bases between the two ends. The CDR3 has 12 residues. The germline CDR1 and CDR2 sequences are DFQATT and SNEGSKA (reference sequence).

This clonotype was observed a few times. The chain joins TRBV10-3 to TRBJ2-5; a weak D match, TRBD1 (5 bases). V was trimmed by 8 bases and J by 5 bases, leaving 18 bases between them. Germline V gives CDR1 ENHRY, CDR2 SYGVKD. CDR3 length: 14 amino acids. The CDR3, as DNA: TGTGCCATCGGTGGCAGGGAAGACTGGGAGACCCAGTACTTC. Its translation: CAIGGREDWETQYF.

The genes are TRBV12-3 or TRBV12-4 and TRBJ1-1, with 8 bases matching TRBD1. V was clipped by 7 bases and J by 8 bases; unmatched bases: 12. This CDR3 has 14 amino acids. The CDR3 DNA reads TGTGCCAGCACCCGAGACCAGGGGGCCGGAGAAGCTTTCTTT. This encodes CASTRDQGAGEAFF.

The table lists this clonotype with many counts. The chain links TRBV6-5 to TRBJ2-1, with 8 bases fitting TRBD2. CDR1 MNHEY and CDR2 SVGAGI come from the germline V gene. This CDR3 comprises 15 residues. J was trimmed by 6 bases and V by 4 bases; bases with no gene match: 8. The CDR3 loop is CASSSPGREGNEQFF. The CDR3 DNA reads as TGTGCCAGCAGTTCCCCGGGACGGGAGGGCAATGAGCAGTTCTTC.

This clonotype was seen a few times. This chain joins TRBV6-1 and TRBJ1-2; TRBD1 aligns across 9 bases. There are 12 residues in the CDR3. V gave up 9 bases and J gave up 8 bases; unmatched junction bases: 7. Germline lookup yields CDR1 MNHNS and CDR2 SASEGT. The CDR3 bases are TGTGCCAGTCGGGGACAGGGAAGGGGCTACACCTTC. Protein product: CASRGQGRGYTF.

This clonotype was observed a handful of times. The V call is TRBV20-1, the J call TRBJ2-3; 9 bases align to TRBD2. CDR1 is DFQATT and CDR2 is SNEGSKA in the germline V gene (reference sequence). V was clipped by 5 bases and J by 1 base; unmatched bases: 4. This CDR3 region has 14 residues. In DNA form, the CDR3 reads TGCAGTGCTGTATCTAGCGGGGGCACAGATACGCAGTATTTT. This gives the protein CSAVSSGGTDTQYF.

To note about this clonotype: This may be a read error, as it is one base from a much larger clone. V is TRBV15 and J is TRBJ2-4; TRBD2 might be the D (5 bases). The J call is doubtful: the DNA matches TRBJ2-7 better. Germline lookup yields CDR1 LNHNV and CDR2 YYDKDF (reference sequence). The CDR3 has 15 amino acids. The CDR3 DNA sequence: TGTGTCACCAGCAGAGGAGGAATTACCCGGTACGAGCAGTACTTC. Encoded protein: CVTSRGGITRYEQYF.

The CDR3 here is CASSLSPGPGMGAKNTEAFF. The DNA of the CDR3 is TGTGCCAGCAGCTTAAGCCCCGGGCCGGGGATGGGGGCAAAAAACACTGAAGCTTTCTTT. The gene calls are TRBV7-2 and TRBJ1-1, with D maybe TRBD1 (6 bases). Germline lookup yields CDR1 SGHTA and CDR2 FQGNSA. Trimming pared 2 bases from V and 2 bases from J, leaving 27 bases between. The CDR3 covers 20 residues.

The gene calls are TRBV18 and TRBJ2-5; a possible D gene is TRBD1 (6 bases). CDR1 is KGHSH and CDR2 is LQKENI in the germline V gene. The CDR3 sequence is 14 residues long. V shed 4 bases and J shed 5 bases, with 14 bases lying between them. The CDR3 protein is CASSLGAKSETQYF. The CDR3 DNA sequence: TGTGCCAGCTCACTGGGGGCGAAGTCCGAGACCCAGTACTTC. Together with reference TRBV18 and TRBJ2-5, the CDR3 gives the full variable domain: NAGVMQNPRHLVRRRGQEARLRCSPMKGHSHVYWYRQLPEEGLKFMVYLQKENIIDESGMPKERFSAEFPKEGPSILRIQQVVRGDSAAYFCASSLGAKSETQYFGPGTRLLVL.

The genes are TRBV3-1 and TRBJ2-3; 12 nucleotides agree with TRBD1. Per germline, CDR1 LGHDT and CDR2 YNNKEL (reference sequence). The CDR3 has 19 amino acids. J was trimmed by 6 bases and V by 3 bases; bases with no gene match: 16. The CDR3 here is CASSQGPGTGTGGSDTQYF. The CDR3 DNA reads TGTGCCAGCAGCCAGGGGCCCGGAACCGGGACAGGGGGCTCGGATACGCAGTATTTT.

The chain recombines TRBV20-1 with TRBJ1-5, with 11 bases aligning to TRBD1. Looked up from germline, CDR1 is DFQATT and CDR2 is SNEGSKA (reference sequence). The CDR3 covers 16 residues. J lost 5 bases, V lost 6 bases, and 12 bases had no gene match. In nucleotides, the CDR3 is TGCAGTGCCGCCAGGACAGGGGGCTCCTCTGATCAGCCCCAGCATTTT. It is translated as CSAARTGGSSDQPQHF.

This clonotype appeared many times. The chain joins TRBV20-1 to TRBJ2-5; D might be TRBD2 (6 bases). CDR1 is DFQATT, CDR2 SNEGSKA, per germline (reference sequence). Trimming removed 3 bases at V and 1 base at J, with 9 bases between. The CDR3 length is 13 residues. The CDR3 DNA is TGCAGTGCTAGGGGACTCTCCCAAGAGACCCAGTACTTC. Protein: CSARGLSQETQYF.

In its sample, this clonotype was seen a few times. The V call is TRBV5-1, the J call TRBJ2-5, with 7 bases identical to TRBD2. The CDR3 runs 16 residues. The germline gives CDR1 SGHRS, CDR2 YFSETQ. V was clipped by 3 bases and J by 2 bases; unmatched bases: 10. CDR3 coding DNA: TGCGCCAGCAGCTACCCCAGGGCGGGAGCACAAGAGACCCAGTACTTC. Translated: CASSYPRAGAQETQYF.

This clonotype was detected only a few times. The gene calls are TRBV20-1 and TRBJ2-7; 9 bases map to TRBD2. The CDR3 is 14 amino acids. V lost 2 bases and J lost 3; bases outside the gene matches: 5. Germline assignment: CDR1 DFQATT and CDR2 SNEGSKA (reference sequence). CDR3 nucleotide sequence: TGCAGTGCTAGAAGTCGGACTAGCGTCTACGAGCAGTACTTC. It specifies CSARSRTSVYEQYF.